The 2 T cell receptor beta chains below all came from one sample that was sequenced in a study of blood T cell repertoires in COVID-19. The repertoire was sequenced with immunoSEQ multiplex PCR; TCRdb's copy has only in-frame clones and lacks some. Of 95,000 to 110,000 clones in the sample, about 89% were seen once. Sample: peripheral blood. The receptors stem from a man aged 50-59 years with acute or convalescent COVID-19.

This chain connects TRBV28 to TRBJ2-2; 12 bases agree with TRBD2. J was trimmed by 4 bases and V by 5 bases; bases with no gene match: 8. CDR3 length equals 17 residues. The V gene's germline CDR1 is MDHEN and CDR2 SYDVKM. The CDR3 loop is CASSPRTSGKPTGELFF. DNA for the CDR3: TGTGCCAGCAGTCCGAGGACTAGCGGGAAACCCACCGGGGAGCTGTTTTTT. Complete variable domain (other parts from reference TRBV28 and TRBJ2-2): DVKVTQSSRYLVKRTGEKVFLECVQDMDHENMFWYRQDPGLGLRLIYFSYDVKMKEKGDIPEGYSVSREKKERFSLILESASTNQTSMYLCASSPRTSGKPTGELFFGEGSRLTVL.

This clone was picked up a small number of times. The rearrangement joins TRBV11-2 to TRBJ1-3, with D hard to call. V was pared by 5 bases and J by 0 bases, with 11 bases between. The CDR3 is 15 residues long. CDR1 SGHAT and CDR2 FQNNGV come from the germline V gene. The CDR3 bases are TGTGCCAGCAGCCCCGGGTTTGGCTCTGGAAACACCATATATTTT. Its translation: CASSPGFGSGNTIYF.